Below, 27 T cell receptor beta chains from the same sample are listed, as sequenced in a study of radiotherapy plus CTLA-4 blockade in lung cancer. Clones were read by immunoSEQ multiplex PCR, and TCRdb kept only the in-frame ones, dropping some. The table has about 36,000 clones, more than 70% seen once; the top ten hold 5.8%. Source: peripheral blood, taken from a patient treated with radiotherapy plus ipilimumab. All receptors derive from a human donor with non-small cell lung cancer who had stable disease on radiotherapy plus ipilimumab.

The count of this clone is one. The V and J genes are TRBV30 and TRBJ2-5; 7 positions match TRBD1. J gave up 3 bases and V 2 bases, and 3 bases lay outside the gene matches. Germline V lookup: CDR1 GTSNPN, CDR2 SVGIG (reference sequence). The CDR3 has 13 amino acids. The CDR3 spells CAWSTGTEETQYF. DNA of the CDR3: TGTGCCTGGAGTACCGGGACAGAAGAGACCCAGTACTTC.

This clone has only one observation. This chain joins TRBV27 and TRBJ2-3, with D perhaps TRBD2 (6 bases). This CDR3 comprises 15 residues. In germline, CDR1 is MNHEY, CDR2 SMNVEV (reference sequence). The germline V and J ends were trimmed by 6 bases and 5 bases, with 18 bases remaining between them. CDR3 loop: CASRERATLGDTQYF. The CDR3 DNA follows: TGTGCCAGCAGGGAGCGGGCTACCTTGGGAGATACGCAGTATTTT.

The DNA of the CDR3 is TGTGCCAGCAGCTTAGCGCGGGACGTCGATGGCTACACCTTC. It translates to CASSLARDVDGYTF. This chain uses TRBV7-9 with TRBJ1-2; D perhaps matches TRBD1 (5 bases). Looked up from germline, CDR1 is SEHNR and CDR2 is FQNEAQ (reference sequence). V lost 0 bases and J 6 bases, leaving 11 bases between the germline ends. The CDR3 covers 14 residues.

Turning to this clone: Other nucleotide sequences in the sample specify the same CDR3. This sequence joins TRBV5-1 and TRBJ2-5; 8 bases align to TRBD2. Germline CDR1 reads SGHRS; CDR2 reads YFSETQ. This CDR3 is 15 amino acids long. The V gene end was trimmed by 8 bases and the J gene end by 4 bases; junction bases not matched to a gene: 13. CDR3 sequence (DNA): TGCGCCAGTTCGTTTAACGGGCTAGCGGGAGAGACCCAGTACTTC. As protein: CASSFNGLAGETQYF. The entire variable domain, with the rest obtained from reference TRBV5-1 and TRBJ2-5, is as follows: KAGVTQTPRYLIKTRGQQVTLSCSPISGHRSVSWYQQTPGQGLQFLFEYFSETQRNKGNFPGRFSGRQFSNSRSEMNVSTLELGDSALYLCASSFNGLAGETQYFGPGTRLLVL.

The V gene is TRBV9, the J gene TRBJ2-5; D is ambiguous. V lost 0 bases and J lost 4, with 10 bases in between. The germline V gene has CDR1 SGDLS and CDR2 YYNGEE. The CDR3 has 14 residues. The CDR3 region has the DNA TGTGCCAGCAGCGTAGGCAGGTCCGGAGAGACCCAGTACTTC. It translates to CASSVGRSGETQYF.

The chain couples TRBV11-2 to TRBJ2-7; the D gene is possibly TRBD1 (5 bases). The CDR3 is 16 amino acids. Trimming cost V 1 base and J 7 bases, with 20 bases left between them. CDR1 SGHAT and CDR2 FQNNGV come from the germline V gene. CDR3 amino acids: CASSLGSLTDRREQYF. DNA for the CDR3: TGTGCCAGCAGCTTAGGGTCGTTGACAGACCGCCGAGAGCAGTACTTC. Full variable domain (missing parts from reference TRBV11-2 and TRBJ2-7): EAGVAQSPRYKIIEKRQSVAFWCNPISGHATLYWYQQILGQGPKLLIQFQNNGVVDDSQLPKDRFSAERLKGVDSTLKIQPAKLEDSAVYLCASSLGSLTDRREQYFGPGTRLTVT.

V and J are TRBV18 and TRBJ2-3; no firm D call. CDR1 and CDR2 from the germline V gene are KGHSH and LQKENI. CDR3 length equals 14 residues. With 3 bases removed from V and 2 bases from J, the gap between germline ends came to 9 bases. The CDR3 loop is CASSPLPVTDTQYF. CDR3 in DNA: TGTGCCAGCTCACCTCTTCCGGTCACAGATACGCAGTATTTT.

The CDR3 DNA sequence: TGTGCCAGCTCCGTAACCCAGAACCCGAACACTGAAGCTTTCTTT. Translation: CASSVTQNPNTEAFF. The chain recombines TRBV18 with TRBJ1-1; D is ambiguous. This CDR3 is built from 15 residues. Trimming shortened V by 6 bases and J by 1 base, and 15 bases separated the two germline ends. CDR1 KGHSH and CDR2 LQKENI come from the germline V gene.

This chain uses TRBV9 with TRBJ2-1; the match to TRBD2 covers 13 bases. V shed 0 bases, J shed 2 bases, and the junction held 8 bases outside the gene matches. The germline gives CDR1 SGDLS, CDR2 YYNGEE. This CDR3 comprises 19 residues. CDR3 nucleotide sequence: TGTGCCAGCAGCGTAGTTTCCGGACTAGCGGGAGACCCCTACAATGAGCAGTTCTTC. Amino acid sequence: CASSVVSGLAGDPYNEQFF.

J is TRBJ1-1 and V is TRBV19; TRBD1 might be the D (5 bases). The CDR3 consists of 15 residues. Trimming took 4 bases from V and 2 from J, leaving 14 bases between them. Looked up from germline, CDR1 is LNHDA and CDR2 is SQIVND (reference sequence). In DNA form, the CDR3 reads TGTGCCAGTAGTAGGCTTAGGGGCCAAAACACTGAAGCTTTCTTT. Its protein product is CASSRLRGQNTEAFF.

The V call is TRBV6-1, the J call TRBJ2-7; 10 bases are a match to TRBD2. The ends lost 5 bases at V and 9 bases at J; junction bases unmatched: 10. This CDR3 contains 14 residues. Per the germline V gene, CDR1 is MNHNS and CDR2 is SASEGT. The CDR3 nucleotides read TGTGCCAGCAGTCCACGGACTAGCGGCCTGGGGCAGTACTTC. As protein: CASSPRTSGLGQYF.

The V and J genes are TRBV18 and TRBJ1-1; unclear D gene. Germline V gives CDR1 KGHSH, CDR2 LQKENI. Trimming cost V 0 bases and J 0 bases, with 11 bases left between them. CDR3 length: 16 amino acids. The CDR3 coding sequence is TGTGCCAGCTCACCACCGGTCTTCGGGTTGAACACTGAAGCTTTCTTT. This codes for CASSPPVFGLNTEAFF. Combining the CDR3 with reference TRBV18 and TRBJ1-1 gives the whole variable domain NAGVMQNPRHLVRRRGQEARLRCSPMKGHSHVYWYRQLPEEGLKFMVYLQKENIIDESGMPKERFSAEFPKEGPSILRIQQVVRGDSAAYFCASSPPVFGLNTEAFFGQGTRLTVV.

CDR3 DNA sequence: TGTGCCAGCTCACCTGGGACAGGGGGCACAGATACGCAGTATTTT. Amino acids: CASSPGTGGTDTQYF. V gene TRBV18 combines with J gene TRBJ2-3, with 10 positions matching TRBD1. The CDR3 contains 15 residues. In germline, CDR1 is KGHSH, CDR2 LQKENI. The V gene end was trimmed by 3 bases and the J gene end by 1 base; junction bases not matched to a gene: 1.

The chain couples TRBV7-2 to TRBJ2-7; TRBD2 agrees at 7 bases. The CDR3 covers 15 residues. V trimming: 1 base; J trimming: 2 bases; junction bases outside the gene matches: 5. The germline gives CDR1 SGHTA, CDR2 FQGNSA. CDR3 DNA sequence: TGTGCCAGCAGCTTAGGTCTGGGGGGGGCCTACGAGCAGTACTTC. Translation gives CASSLGLGGAYEQYF.

The chain joins TRBV21-1 to TRBJ1-5. TRBV21-1 is a pseudogene. CDR3 length: 13 amino acids. CDR3 nucleotide sequence: TGTGCCAGCAGCAAACAGCGTAAGCAGCCCCAGCATTTT. This encodes CASSKQRKQPQHF.

This chain uses TRBV28 with TRBJ2-3, with a possible D match to TRBD1 (5 bases). Per germline, CDR1 MDHEN and CDR2 SYDVKM. CDR3 size: 16 residues. Trimming removed 5 bases at V and 2 bases at J, with 17 bases between. The CDR3 coding sequence is TGTGCCAGCAGTATACCGACAGAGACTCACACAGATACGCAGTATTTT. This sequence encodes CASSIPTETHTDTQYF.

This chain connects TRBV7-6 to TRBJ2-7; the match to TRBD1 covers 9 bases. V lost 1 base, J lost 2 bases, and 15 bases stayed unmatched. CDR1 and CDR2 from the germline V gene are SGHVS and FNYEAQ. This CDR3 is 19 amino acids long. CDR3 bases: TGTGCCAGCAGCTTAGGTCCATTACGACAGGGGGGTCTAGCCTACGAGCAGTACTTC. Translated, it gives CASSLGPLRQGGLAYEQYF. The full variable domain, completed using reference TRBV7-6 and TRBJ2-7, is GAGVSQSPRYKVTKRGQDVALRCDPISGHVSLYWYRQALGQGPEFLTYFNYEAQQDKSGLPNDRFSAERPEGSISTLTIQRTEQRDSAMYRCASSLGPLRQGGLAYEQYFGPGTRLTVT.

The V and J genes are TRBV13 and TRBJ2-5; 7 bases line up with TRBD2. This CDR3 has 15 amino acids. From germline, CDR1 is PRHDT and CDR2 FYEKMQ (reference sequence). With V trimmed by 6 bases and J by 0 bases, 7 bases remained unmatched. The CDR3 reads CASRPWGGDQETQYF. For the CDR3, the DNA is TGTGCCAGCAGACCCTGGGGGGGGGACCAAGAGACCCAGTACTTC.

The sample holds a few counts of this clone. CDR3 nucleotides: TGTGCCAGCAGTCCACAGGGTACTTCGCAGTATTTT. It is translated as CASSPQGTSQYF. The chain is built from TRBV6-6 and TRBJ2-3, with D tentatively TRBD1 (6 bases). With 5 bases removed from V and 10 bases from J, the gap between germline ends came to 13 bases. Germline CDR1 MNHNY, CDR2 SVGAGI (reference sequence). There are 12 residues in the CDR3.

In its sample, this clone was seen a few times. The chain uses TRBV4-1 and TRBJ2-5; D possibly corresponds to TRBD2 (6 bases). The germline V gene has CDR1 MGHRA and CDR2 YSYEKL. V was cut by 1 base and J by 11 bases, with 11 bases left in between. CDR3 length: 12 amino acids. The CDR3 DNA reads as TGCGCCAGCAGCCAAGTGGCGGGAAGGCAGTACTTC. Its translation is CASSQVAGRQYF.

This chain joins TRBV7-9 and TRBJ2-3; TRBD1 matches at 7 bases. This CDR3 region has 17 residues. J lost 5 bases, V lost 0 bases, and 11 bases had no gene match. Germline CDR1 and CDR2: SEHNR and FQNEAQ (reference sequence). The CDR3 DNA follows: TGTGCCAGCAGCTTAGCTCTGACAGGGTTAGGACGAGATACGCAGTATTTT. Translation: CASSLALTGLGRDTQYF.

This chain uses TRBV7-2 with TRBJ2-7, with D tentatively TRBD2 (6 bases). Deletions cut 6 bases from V and 2 bases from J, with 17 bases between. The germline V gene encodes CDR1 SGHTA and CDR2 FQGNSA. This CDR3 is built from 15 residues. In DNA, the CDR3 is TGTGCCAGCAGTCAAAGAACGGGGGTCCCCTACGAGCAGTACTTC. Translating gives CASSQRTGVPYEQYF.

The chain recombines TRBV5-6 with TRBJ1-3; no firm D call. The CDR3 spans 15 residues. V was cut by 0 bases and J by 1 base, with 8 bases left in between. The germline CDR1 and CDR2 sequences are SGHDT and YYEEEE. CDR3 residues: CASSLARRSGNTIYF. CDR3 nucleotides: TGTGCCAGCAGCTTGGCCCGGCGGTCTGGAAACACCATATATTTT.

Relative to its sample, this clone is medium-sized. The chain uses TRBV5-1 and TRBJ2-1, with 7 bases aligning to TRBD1. In germline, CDR1 is SGHRS, CDR2 YFSETQ. There are 14 residues in the CDR3. V lost 3 bases, J lost 2 bases, and 2 bases stayed unmatched. CDR3: CASSYRGPYNEQFF. In DNA form, the CDR3 reads TGCGCCAGCAGCTACAGGGGTCCCTACAATGAGCAGTTCTTC. Filled out from reference TRBV5-1 and TRBJ2-1, the complete variable domain reads KAGVTQTPRYLIKTRGQQVTLSCSPISGHRSVSWYQQTPGQGLQFLFEYFSETQRNKGNFPGRFSGRQFSNSRSEMNVSTLELGDSALYLCASSYRGPYNEQFFGPGTRLTVL.

V usage is TRBV7-2 and J usage is TRBJ2-5, with D tentatively TRBD2 (5 bases). Trimming stripped 4 bases from V and 2 bases from J, with 11 bases between. Germline assignment: CDR1 SGHTA and CDR2 FQGNSA. This CDR3 contains 14 residues. In DNA, the CDR3 is TGTGCCAGCAGCTGGGGAGCTGGGCAAGAGACCCAGTACTTC. It translates to CASSWGAGQETQYF.

The chain employs TRBV11-2 and TRBJ2-7; D is undetermined. CDR3 length equals 13 residues. Trimming stripped 1 base from V and 2 bases from J, with 6 bases between. CDR1 is SGHAT, CDR2 FQNNGV, per germline. The CDR3 protein is CASSLAPAYEQYF. Here the CDR3 DNA reads TGTGCCAGCAGCTTAGCCCCGGCCTACGAGCAGTACTTC.

CDR3 nucleotides: TGTGCCAGCAGCTTACTTGAGGGAGGAGAGCAGTACTTC. This codes for CASSLLEGGEQYF. The chain couples TRBV7-2 to TRBJ2-7, with D perhaps matching TRBD2 (6 bases). Germline lookup yields CDR1 SGHTA and CDR2 FQGNSA. Trimming removed 2 bases from V and 7 bases from J, with 12 bases in between. The CDR3 is 13 residues long.